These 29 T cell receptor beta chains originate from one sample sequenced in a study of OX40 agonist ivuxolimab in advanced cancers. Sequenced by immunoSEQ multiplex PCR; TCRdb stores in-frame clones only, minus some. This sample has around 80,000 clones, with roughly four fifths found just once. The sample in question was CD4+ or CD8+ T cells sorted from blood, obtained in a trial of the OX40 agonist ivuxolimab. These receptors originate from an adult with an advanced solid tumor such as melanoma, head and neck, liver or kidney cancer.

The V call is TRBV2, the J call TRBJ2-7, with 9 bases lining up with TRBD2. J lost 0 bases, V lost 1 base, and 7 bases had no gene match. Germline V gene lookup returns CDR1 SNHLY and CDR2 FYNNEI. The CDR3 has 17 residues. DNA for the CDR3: TGTGCCAGCAGTGAAGACGCGGGAGGGACTAGCTCCTACGAGCAGTACTTC. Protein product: CASSEDAGGTSSYEQYF.

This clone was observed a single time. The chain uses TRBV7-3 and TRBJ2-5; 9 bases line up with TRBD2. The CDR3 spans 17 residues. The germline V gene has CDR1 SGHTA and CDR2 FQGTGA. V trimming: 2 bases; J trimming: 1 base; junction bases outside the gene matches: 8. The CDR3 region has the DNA TGTGCCAGCAGCTTAGGGTGGTTAGCGGGAGCCCAAGAGACCCAGTACTTC. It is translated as CASSLGWLAGAQETQYF.

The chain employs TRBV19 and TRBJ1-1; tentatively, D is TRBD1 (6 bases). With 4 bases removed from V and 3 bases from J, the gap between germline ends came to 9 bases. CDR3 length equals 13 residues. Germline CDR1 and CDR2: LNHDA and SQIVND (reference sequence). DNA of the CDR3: TGTGCCAGTAGTACACAGGGTGACACTGAAGCTTTCTTT. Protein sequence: CASSTQGDTEAFF.

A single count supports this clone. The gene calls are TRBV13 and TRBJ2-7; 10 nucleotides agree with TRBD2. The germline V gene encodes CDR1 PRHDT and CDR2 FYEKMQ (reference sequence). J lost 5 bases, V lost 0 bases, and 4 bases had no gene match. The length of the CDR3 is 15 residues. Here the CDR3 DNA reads TGTGCCAGCAGCTTAGGACTAGCGGGAACCCACGAGCAGTACTTC. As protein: CASSLGLAGTHEQYF.

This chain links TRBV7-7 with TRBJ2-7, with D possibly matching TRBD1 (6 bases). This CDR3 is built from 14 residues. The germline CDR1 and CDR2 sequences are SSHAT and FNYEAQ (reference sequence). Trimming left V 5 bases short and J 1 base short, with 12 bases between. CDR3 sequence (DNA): TGTGCCAGCAGCATGACGGACAGTTCCTACGAGCAGTACTTC. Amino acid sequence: CASSMTDSSYEQYF.

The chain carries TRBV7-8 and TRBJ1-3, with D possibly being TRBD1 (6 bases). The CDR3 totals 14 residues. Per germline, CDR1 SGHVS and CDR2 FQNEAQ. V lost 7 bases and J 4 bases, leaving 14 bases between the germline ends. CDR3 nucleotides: TGTGCCAGCACCGCACAGGGAGGGGGAAACACCATATATTTT. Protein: CASTAQGGGNTIYF.

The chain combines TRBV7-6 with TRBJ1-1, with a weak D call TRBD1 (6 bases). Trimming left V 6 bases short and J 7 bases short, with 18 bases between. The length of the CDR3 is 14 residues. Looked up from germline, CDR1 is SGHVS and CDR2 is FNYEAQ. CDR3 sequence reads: CASRSNRGAGEAFF. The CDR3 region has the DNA TGTGCCAGCAGATCAAACCGGGGGGCTGGTGAAGCTTTCTTT.

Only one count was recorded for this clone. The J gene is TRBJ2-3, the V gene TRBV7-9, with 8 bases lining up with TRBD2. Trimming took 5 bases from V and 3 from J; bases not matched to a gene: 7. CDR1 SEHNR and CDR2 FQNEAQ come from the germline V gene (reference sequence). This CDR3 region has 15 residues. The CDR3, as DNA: TGTGCCAGCAGCCGGGGGGGACCGGCGACAGATACGCAGTATTTT. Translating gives CASSRGGPATDTQYF.

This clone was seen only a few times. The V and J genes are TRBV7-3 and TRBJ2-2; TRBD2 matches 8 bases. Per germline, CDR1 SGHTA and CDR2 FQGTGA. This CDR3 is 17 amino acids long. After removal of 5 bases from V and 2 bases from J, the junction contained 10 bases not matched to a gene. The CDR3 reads CASSPGLGAANTGELFF. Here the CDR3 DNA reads TGTGCCAGCAGCCCGGGACTAGGGGCTGCTAACACCGGGGAGCTGTTTTTT.

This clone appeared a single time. The CDR3 here is CASSRDSTYEQYF. CDR3 sequence (DNA): TGTGCCAGTAGTAGGGACTCTACATACGAGCAGTACTTC. The chain employs TRBV19 and TRBJ2-7; possibly TRBD2 for D (6 bases). V was cut by 4 bases and J by 4 bases, with 11 bases left in between. Per the germline V gene, CDR1 is LNHDA and CDR2 is SQIVND (reference sequence). CDR3 length: 13 amino acids. Supplemented by reference TRBV19 and TRBJ2-7, the full variable domain reads DGGITQSPKYLFRKEGQNVTLSCEQNLNHDAMYWYRQDPGQGLRLIYYSQIVNDFQKGDIAEGYSVSREKKESFPLTVTSAQKNPTAFYLCASSRDSTYEQYFGPGTRLTVT.

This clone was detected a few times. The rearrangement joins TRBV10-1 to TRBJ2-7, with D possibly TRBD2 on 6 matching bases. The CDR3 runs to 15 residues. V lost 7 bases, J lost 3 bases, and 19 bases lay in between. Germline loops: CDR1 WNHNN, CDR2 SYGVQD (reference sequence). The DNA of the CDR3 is TGCGCCAGCACCATACGGTCGGGGAGGTACTACGAGCAGTACGTC. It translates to CASTIRSGRYYEQYV.

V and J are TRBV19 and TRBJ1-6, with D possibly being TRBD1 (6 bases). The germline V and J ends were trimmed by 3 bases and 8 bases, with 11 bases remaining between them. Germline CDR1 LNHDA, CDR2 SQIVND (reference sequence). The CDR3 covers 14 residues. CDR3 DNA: TGTGCCAGTAGTATTACAGGGACGGATTCACCCCTCCACTTT. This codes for CASSITGTDSPLHF.

The CDR3 here is CASSPSTSTDTQYF. The CDR3 DNA is TGTGCCAGTAGTCCCTCAACTAGCACAGATACGCAGTATTTT. The chain joins TRBV19 to TRBJ2-3; no clear D gene. The length of the CDR3 is 14 residues. In germline, CDR1 is LNHDA, CDR2 SQIVND (reference sequence). V was clipped by 5 bases and J by 0 bases, with 9 bases between them. The full variable domain, with the rest looked up from reference TRBV19 and TRBJ2-3, is DGGITQSPKYLFRKEGQNVTLSCEQNLNHDAMYWYRQDPGQGLRLIYYSQIVNDFQKGDIAEGYSVSREKKESFPLTVTSAQKNPTAFYLCASSPSTSTDTQYFGPGTRLTVL.

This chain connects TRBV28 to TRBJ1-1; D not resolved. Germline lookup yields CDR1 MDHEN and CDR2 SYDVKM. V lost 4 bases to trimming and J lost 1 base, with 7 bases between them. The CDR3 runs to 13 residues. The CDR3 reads CASSSISNTEAFF. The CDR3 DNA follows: TGTGCCAGCAGTTCTATATCGAACACTGAAGCTTTCTTT.

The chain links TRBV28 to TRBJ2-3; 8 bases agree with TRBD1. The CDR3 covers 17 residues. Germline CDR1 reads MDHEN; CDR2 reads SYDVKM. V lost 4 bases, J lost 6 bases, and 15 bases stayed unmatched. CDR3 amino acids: CASSSPWTGLAMDTQYF. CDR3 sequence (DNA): TGTGCCAGCAGTTCCCCCTGGACAGGGCTAGCTATGGATACGCAGTATTTT.

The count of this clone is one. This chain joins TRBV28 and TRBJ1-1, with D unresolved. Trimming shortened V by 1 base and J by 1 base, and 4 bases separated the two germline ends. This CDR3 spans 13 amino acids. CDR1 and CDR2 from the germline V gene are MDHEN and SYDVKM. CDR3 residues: CASSLYRNTEAFF. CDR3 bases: TGTGCCAGCAGTTTATACAGGAACACTGAAGCTTTCTTT.

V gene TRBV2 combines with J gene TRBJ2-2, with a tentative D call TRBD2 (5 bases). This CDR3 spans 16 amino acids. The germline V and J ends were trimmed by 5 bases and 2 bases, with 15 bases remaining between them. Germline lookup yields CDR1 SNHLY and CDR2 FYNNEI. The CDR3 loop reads CASSLSATPNTGELFF. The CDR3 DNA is TGTGCCAGCAGTCTTAGCGCAACCCCCAACACCGGGGAGCTGTTTTTT.

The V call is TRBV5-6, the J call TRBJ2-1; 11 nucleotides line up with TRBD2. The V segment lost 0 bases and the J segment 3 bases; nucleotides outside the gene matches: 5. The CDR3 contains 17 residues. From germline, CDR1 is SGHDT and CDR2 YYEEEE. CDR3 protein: CASSLAPGTSGYNEQFF. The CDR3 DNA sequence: TGTGCCAGCAGCTTGGCCCCGGGGACTAGCGGCTACAATGAGCAGTTCTTC.

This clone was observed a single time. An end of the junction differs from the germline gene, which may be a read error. The CDR3 sequence: CASSLSRTGLGNF. DNA of the CDR3: TGTGCCAGCAGCTTGTCCAGGACAGGCCTTGGAAATTTT. The chain has TRBV5-4 and TRBJ1-1, with TRBD1 matching 7 bases. This CDR3 has 13 residues. Germline V gene sequence: CDR1 SGHNT, CDR2 YYREEE (reference sequence).

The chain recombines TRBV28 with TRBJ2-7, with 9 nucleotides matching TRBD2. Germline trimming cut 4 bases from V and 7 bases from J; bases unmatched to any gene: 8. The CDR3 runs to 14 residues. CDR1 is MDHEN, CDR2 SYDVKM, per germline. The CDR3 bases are TGTGCCAGCAGTTCTATAGCGGGGGCGGGAGAGCAGTACGTC. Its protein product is CASSSIAGAGEQYV.

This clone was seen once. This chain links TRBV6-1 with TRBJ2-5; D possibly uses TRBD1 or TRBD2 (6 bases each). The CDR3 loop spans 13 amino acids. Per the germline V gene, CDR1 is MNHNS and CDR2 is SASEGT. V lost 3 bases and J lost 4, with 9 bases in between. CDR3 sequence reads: CASSDRGAETQYF. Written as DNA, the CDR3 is TGTGCCAGCAGTGATAGGGGGGCAGAGACCCAGTACTTC.

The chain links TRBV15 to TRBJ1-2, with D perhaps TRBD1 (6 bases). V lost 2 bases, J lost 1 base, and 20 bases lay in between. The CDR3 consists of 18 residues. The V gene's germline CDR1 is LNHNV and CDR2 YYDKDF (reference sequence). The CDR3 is CATSRFPFTGWDNYGYTF. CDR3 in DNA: TGTGCCACCAGCAGATTTCCCTTTACAGGGTGGGATAACTATGGCTACACCTTC.

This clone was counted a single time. The CDR3: CASSPGTSGGRQFF. CDR3 sequence (DNA): TGCGCCAGCAGCCCCGGGACTAGCGGAGGAAGGCAGTTCTTC. The chain links TRBV4-3 to TRBJ2-1; 11 bases are a match to TRBD2. Germline loops: CDR1 LGHNA, CDR2 YSLEER. V lost 4 bases to trimming and J lost 12 bases; unmatched junction nucleotides: 8. The CDR3 totals 14 residues.

The CDR3 DNA sequence: TGTGCCAGCAGTTTGGCGGGAGCCTTTTCCGAGCAGTACTTC. Translating it yields CASSLAGAFSEQYF. V and J are TRBV28 and TRBJ2-7, with 7 nucleotides matching TRBD2. CDR1 and CDR2 from the germline V gene are MDHEN and SYDVKM. The CDR3 contains 14 residues. Trimming at V came to 3 bases and at J to 6 bases, leaving 8 bases not matched to a gene.

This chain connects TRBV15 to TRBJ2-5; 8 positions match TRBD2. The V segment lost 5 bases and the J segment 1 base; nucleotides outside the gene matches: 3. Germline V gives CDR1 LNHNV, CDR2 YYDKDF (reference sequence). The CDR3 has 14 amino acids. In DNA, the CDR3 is TGTGCCACCAGCGGAACTAGCGGCCAAGAGACCCAGTACTTC. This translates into CATSGTSGQETQYF.

CDR3: CASRELTGELFF. CDR3 nucleotides: TGTGCCAGCAGGGAACTCACCGGGGAGCTGTTTTTT. The chain is built from TRBV28 and TRBJ2-2; D not certain. Trimming left V 6 bases short and J 4 bases short, with 6 bases between. The length of the CDR3 is 12 residues. Germline assignment: CDR1 MDHEN and CDR2 SYDVKM.

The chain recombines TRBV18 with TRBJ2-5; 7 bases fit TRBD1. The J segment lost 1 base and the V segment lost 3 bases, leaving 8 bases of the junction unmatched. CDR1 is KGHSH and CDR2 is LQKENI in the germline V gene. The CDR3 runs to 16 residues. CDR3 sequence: CASSPNSGTVQETQYF. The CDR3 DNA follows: TGTGCCAGCTCACCTAACTCAGGGACAGTCCAAGAGACCCAGTACTTC.

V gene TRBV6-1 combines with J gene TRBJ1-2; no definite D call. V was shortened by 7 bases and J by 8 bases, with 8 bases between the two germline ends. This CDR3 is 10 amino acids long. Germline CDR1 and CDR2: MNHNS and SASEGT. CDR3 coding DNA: TGTGCCAGCACCTTTGGGGGCTACACCTTC. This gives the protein CASTFGGYTF.

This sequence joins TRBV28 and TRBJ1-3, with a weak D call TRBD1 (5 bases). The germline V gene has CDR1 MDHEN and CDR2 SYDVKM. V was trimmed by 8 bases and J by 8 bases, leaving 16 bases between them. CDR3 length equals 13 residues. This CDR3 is CASRRPGVYTIYF. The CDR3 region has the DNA TGTGCCAGCCGGCGGCCGGGGGTATACACCATATATTTT.